The rows below give T cell receptor beta chains drawn from one sample of a study of shared clonotypes between healthy human individuals. Sequencing was performed with immunoSEQ multiplex PCR; in TCRdb, only in-frame clones are kept and a portion is missing. The sample contains a few million clones, approximately 90% of which appear only once. Sample: naive CD4+ T cells sorted from blood. These receptors were obtained from a man between 18 and 29 years old in good health. Both conserved end residues are part of each CDR3. A D gene is named only where the DNA matches it firmly. Only part of the rows carry a size: once, few, many, or a class if the clone is expanded.

d_gene	v_gene	abundance	j_gene	CDR3aa	CDR3nt
-	TRBV10-3	-	TRBJ1-1	CAARGSGAEAFF	TGTGCCGCCCGGGGGAGTGGCGCTGAAGCTTTCTTT
-	TRBV10-3	-	TRBJ2-1	CAISESTDYGEQFF	TGTGCCATCAGTGAGTCGACGGACTATGGTGAGCAGTTCTTC
-	TRBV7-6	-	TRBJ1-4	CASSATGATNEKLFF	TGTGCCAGCAGCGCCACCGGGGCAACTAATGAAAAACTGTTTTTT
TRBD2	TRBV5-1	-	TRBJ2-2	CASSPGSGATGELFF	TGCGCCAGCAGCCCAGGTAGCGGGGCGACCGGGGAGCTGTTTTTT
TRBD1	TRBV5-4	-	TRBJ1-1	CASSWTGAGTEAFF	TGTGCCAGCAGCTGGACAGGGGCAGGGACTGAAGCTTTCTTT
-	TRBV7-6	-	TRBJ1-4	CASSLYSGTNEKLFF	TGTGCCAGCAGCCTATACTCGGGAACTAATGAAAAACTGTTTTTT
TRBD1	TRBV5-8	once	TRBJ1-6	CASSGQGGSPLHF	TGTGCCAGCAGCGGACAGGGTGGTTCACCCCTCCACTTT
-	TRBV29-1	-	TRBJ1-2	CSVEMQGAHYGYTF	TGCAGCGTTGAGATGCAAGGGGCGCACTATGGCTACACCTTC
-	TRBV11-2	-	TRBJ2-1	CASSHVQGFEQFF	TGTGCCAGCAGCCACGTACAGGGATTCGAGCAGTTCTTC
-	TRBV18	-	TRBJ2-7	CASSPTSGYYEQYF	TGTGCCAGCTCACCCACGTCAGGGTACTACGAGCAGTACTTC
-	TRBV7-2	-	TRBJ2-3	CASSLVIGFTDTQYF	TGTGCCAGCAGCTTAGTTATCGGATTCACAGATACGCAGTATTTT
-	TRBV5-1	-	TRBJ2-7	CASSLGQSREQYF	TGCGCCAGCAGCCTCGGACAGTCACGCGAGCAGTACTTC
TRBD2	TRBV10-3	once	TRBJ2-3	CAISESGGVSTDTQYF	TGTGCCATCAGTGAGTCGGGGGGGGTTAGCACAGATACGCAGTATTTT
-	TRBV18	-	TRBJ2-5	CASSPNRQETQYF	TGTGCCAGCTCACCAAATAGGCAAGAGACCCAGTACTTC
-	TRBV4-1	-	TRBJ1-1	CASSQPGDGNTEAFF	TGCGCCAGCAGCCAACCAGGGGACGGGAACACTGAAGCTTTCTTT
-	TRBV27	-	TRBJ2-3	CASTRGGGTSTDTQYF	TGTGCCAGCACCCGAGGCGGGGGCACTAGCACAGATACGCAGTATTTT
TRBD1	TRBV11-2	-	TRBJ2-5	CASSYGTGGETQYF	TGTGCCAGCAGCTACGGGACAGGGGGAGAGACCCAGTACTTC
-	TRBV18	once	TRBJ2-3	CASSLLTVRADTSTDTQYF	TGTGCCAGCTCACTTTTGACAGTCAGAGCGGACACTAGCACAGATACGCAGTATTTT
-	TRBV6-6	-	TRBJ2-5	CASVVGGVSQETQYF	TGTGCCAGTGTGGTAGGGGGTGTGAGCCAAGAGACCCAGTACTTC
TRBD1	TRBV13	-	TRBJ1-1	CASSSTRQGARGEAFF	TGTGCCAGCAGCTCTACCCGACAGGGGGCGCGGGGTGAAGCTTTCTTT
-	TRBV5-5	-	TRBJ1-2	CASSPMTEANYGYTF	TGTGCCAGCAGCCCTATGACGGAAGCTAACTATGGCTACACCTTC
TRBD1	TRBV6-5	-	TRBJ1-3	CASSWDSNSGNTIYF	TGTGCCAGCAGTTGGGACAGTAACTCTGGAAACACCATATATTTT
-	TRBV7-8	-	TRBJ1-1	CASSAAGRMNTEAFF	TGTGCCAGCAGCGCAGCGGGACGGATGAACACTGAAGCTTTCTTT
TRBD2	TRBV2	-	TRBJ2-3	CASRGTSGDSNTQYF	TGTGCCAGCAGAGGGACTAGCGGGGATTCAAATACGCAGTATTTT
TRBD1	TRBV30	once	TRBJ2-3	CAWSGLLNGQGNTDTQYF	TGTGCCTGGAGCGGATTACTGAATGGACAGGGCAATACAGATACGCAGTATTTT
-	TRBV21-1	-	TRBJ2-3	CASSKGTSGTLASTDTQYF	TGTGCCAGCAGCAAAGGGACTAGCGGGACCCTTGCTAGCACAGATACGCAGTATTTT
-	TRBV19	once	TRBJ1-3	CASSPQTDFSGNTIYF	TGTGCCAGTAGTCCCCAGACAGACTTCTCTGGAAACACCATATATTTT
-	TRBV6-5	-	TRBJ2-7	CASSSSHTGSYEQYF	TGTGCCAGCAGCTCAAGCCATACGGGCTCCTACGAGCAGTACTTC
-	TRBV5-6	once	TRBJ1-1	CASSTPNTEAFF	TGTGCCAGCAGCACACCGAACACTGAAGCTTTCTTT
-	TRBV6-5	-	TRBJ2-7	CASSYSEQLYEQYF	TGTGCCAGCAGTTACTCCGAACAACTCTACGAGCAGTACTTC
-	TRBV11-2	-	TRBJ2-7	CASSLGPTSYEQYF	TGTGCCAGCAGCTTAGGGCCAACCTCCTACGAGCAGTACTTC
-	TRBV27	-	TRBJ1-5	CASSLRTDSNQPQHF	TGTGCCAGCAGTTTAAGGACAGATAGCAATCAGCCCCAGCATTTT
-	TRBV6-5	-	TRBJ1-2	CATGVGQHYGYTF	TGTGCCACGGGGGTCGGACAGCACTATGGCTACACCTTC
-	TRBV5-1	-	TRBJ2-2	CASSLGHASAKLFF	TGCGCCAGCAGCTTGGGGCATGCGTCCGCGAAGCTGTTTTTT
-	TRBV10-3	-	TRBJ1-2	CAISVDEGGGGYTF	TGTGCCATCAGTGTGGATGAAGGGGGAGGTGGCTACACCTTC
-	TRBV6-4	-	TRBJ2-1	CASSAGVYNEQFF	TGTGCCAGCAGTGCGGGAGTTTACAATGAGCAGTTCTTC
-	TRBV4-3	-	TRBJ1-4	CASSQVLSFGGGDNEKLFF	TGCGCCAGCAGCCAAGTTTTGTCGTTCGGGGGCGGGGATAATGAAAAACTGTTTTTT
TRBD1	TRBV2	-	TRBJ1-6	CASRRQGGGLGNSPLHF	TGTGCCAGCAGGAGACAGGGAGGCGGTTTAGGGAATTCACCCCTCCACTTT
TRBD2	TRBV29-1	-	TRBJ2-1	CSVTRTSGRKGVDEQFF	TGCAGCGTAACGAGGACTAGCGGGAGGAAGGGGGTGGATGAGCAGTTCTTC
-	TRBV9	-	TRBJ1-2	CASSVRVDGYTF	TGTGCCAGCAGCGTACGGGTAGATGGCTACACCTTC
-	TRBV7-4	-	TRBJ2-5	CASSLAVQSRYQETQYF	TGTGCCAGCAGCTTGGCAGTTCAGTCTCGGTACCAAGAGACCCAGTACTTC
-	TRBV14	-	TRBJ2-7	CASTNSYEQYF	TGTGCCAGCACTAACTCCTACGAGCAGTACTTC
-	TRBV5-4	-	TRBJ2-6	CASSLTRGSGANVLTF	TGTGCCAGCAGCTTGACCCGGGGCTCTGGGGCCAACGTCCTGACTTTC
-	TRBV27	-	TRBJ1-6	CASSLSYNSPLHF	TGTGCCAGCAGTTTGTCCTATAATTCACCCCTCCACTTT
-	TRBV5-1	-	TRBJ1-3	CASSLDLSGNTIYF	TGCGCCAGCAGCTTGGACCTCTCTGGAAACACCATATATTTT
TRBD1	TRBV5-6	-	TRBJ1-2	CASSLATGEALYGYTF	TGTGCCAGCAGCTTGGCGACAGGGGAGGCCCTCTATGGCTACACCTTC
-	TRBV5-1	-	TRBJ1-6	CASSLGQNNSPLHF	TGCGCCAGCAGCCTCGGACAGAATAATTCACCCCTCCACTTT